The T cell receptor beta chain described here comes from a study of beta chain features in type 1 diabetes. About the research overall: Examined across all samples were around 110,000,000 sorted cells.

The table lists this clone with a few counts. What it recognizes is unknown. Findings and limits, study-wide: Significant though moderate, a shortening of TCRB CDR3s appeared in all four CD4+ subsets of Type 1 diabetes patients.

In germline, CDR1 is GTSNPN, CDR2 SVGIG (reference sequence). This CDR3 is built from 13 residues. With 5 bases removed from V and 4 bases from J, the gap between germline ends came to 14 bases. The study reverse transcribed the entire isolated RNA, so it sequenced expressed TCRB transcripts. Profiling relied on immunoSEQ multiplex PCR, and the TCRdb table lists in-frame clones only, not all of them. The sample has hundreds of thousands of clones, 30% seen once. The chain carries TRBV30 and TRBJ1-1, with D possibly being TRBD1 (5 bases). The source of this sequence is a man in his late teens or twenties in good health. Sequenced sample: naive CD4+ T cells from blood. Here the CDR3 reads CAWEAGLGTEAFF. The CDR3 DNA sequence: TGTGCCTGGGAAGCAGGGCTTGGCACTGAAGCTTTCTTT.